This T cell receptor beta chain was found in a study of control samples from healthy donors and cancer patients. The CDR3 length is 15 residues. CDR1 and CDR2 (germline): MDHEN, SYDVKM. The ends were cut back, 6 bases at V and 4 bases at J, with 18 bases in the middle. Sequenced by immunoSEQ multiplex PCR; TCRdb stores in-frame clones only, minus some. The top ten hold over 1.1% of the sample, which has 150,000 to 200,000 clones, around 94% seen once. Specimen: blood. V gene TRBV28 combines with J gene TRBJ2-5; D may be TRBD1 or TRBD2 (5 bases each). This sequence was found in a man under 40 in good health. The CDR3 DNA reads TGTGCCAGCAGACCGTGGGGGAGTTCGCCAGAGACCCAGTACTTC. This sequence encodes CASRPWGSSPETQYF.